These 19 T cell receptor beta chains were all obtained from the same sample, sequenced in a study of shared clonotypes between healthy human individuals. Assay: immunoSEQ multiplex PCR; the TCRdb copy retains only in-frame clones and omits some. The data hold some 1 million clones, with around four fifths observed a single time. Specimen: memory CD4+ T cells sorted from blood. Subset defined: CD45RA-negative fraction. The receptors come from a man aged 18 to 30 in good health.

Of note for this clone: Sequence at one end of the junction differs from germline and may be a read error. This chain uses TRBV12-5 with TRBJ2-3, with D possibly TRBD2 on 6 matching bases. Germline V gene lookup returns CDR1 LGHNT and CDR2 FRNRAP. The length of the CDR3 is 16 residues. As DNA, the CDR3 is TGTGCTAGTGGGGGAGAAACTAGCTCCAGCACAGATGCGCAGTATTTT. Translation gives CASGGETSSSTDAQYF. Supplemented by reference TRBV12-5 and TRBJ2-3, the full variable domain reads DARVTQTPRHKVTEMGQEVTMRCQPILGHNTVFWYRQTMMQGLELLAYFRNRAPLDDSGMPKDRFSAEMPDATLATLKIQPSEPRDSAVYFCASGGETSSSTDAQYFGPGTRLTVL.

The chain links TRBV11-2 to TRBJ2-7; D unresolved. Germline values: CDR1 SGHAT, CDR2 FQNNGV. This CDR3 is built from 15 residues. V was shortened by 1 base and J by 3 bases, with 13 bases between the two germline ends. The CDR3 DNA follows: TGTGCCAGCAGCTTAGCAGGCGTCCACCACTACGAGCAGTACTTC. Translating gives CASSLAGVHHYEQYF.

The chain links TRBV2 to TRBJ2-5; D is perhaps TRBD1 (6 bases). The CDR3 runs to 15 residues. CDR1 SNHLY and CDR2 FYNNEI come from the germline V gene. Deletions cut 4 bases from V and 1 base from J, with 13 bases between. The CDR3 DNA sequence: TGTGCCAGCAGTGCACCCTGGGGGCTCCAAGAGACCCAGTACTTC. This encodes CASSAPWGLQETQYF.

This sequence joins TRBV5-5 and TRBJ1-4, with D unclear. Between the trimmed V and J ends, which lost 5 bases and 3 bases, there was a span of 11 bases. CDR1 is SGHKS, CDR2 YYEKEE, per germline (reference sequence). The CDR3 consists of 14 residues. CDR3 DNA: TGTGCCAGCAGGCCAGGAGTAGCTAATGAAAAACTGTTTTTT. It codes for CASRPGVANEKLFF.

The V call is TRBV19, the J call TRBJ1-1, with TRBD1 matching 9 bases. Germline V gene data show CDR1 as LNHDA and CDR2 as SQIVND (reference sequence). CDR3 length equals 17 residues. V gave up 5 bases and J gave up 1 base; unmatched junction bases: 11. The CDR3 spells CASSRFLGQGRNTEAFF. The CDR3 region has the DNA TGTGCCAGTAGTCGATTTCTCGGACAGGGGCGGAACACTGAAGCTTTCTTT.

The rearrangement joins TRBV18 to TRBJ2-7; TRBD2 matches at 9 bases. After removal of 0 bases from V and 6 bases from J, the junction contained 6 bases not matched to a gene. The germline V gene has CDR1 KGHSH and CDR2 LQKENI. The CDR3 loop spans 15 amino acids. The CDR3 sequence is CASSPPASGKAEQYF. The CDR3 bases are TGTGCCAGCTCACCACCGGCTAGCGGGAAGGCCGAGCAGTACTTC.

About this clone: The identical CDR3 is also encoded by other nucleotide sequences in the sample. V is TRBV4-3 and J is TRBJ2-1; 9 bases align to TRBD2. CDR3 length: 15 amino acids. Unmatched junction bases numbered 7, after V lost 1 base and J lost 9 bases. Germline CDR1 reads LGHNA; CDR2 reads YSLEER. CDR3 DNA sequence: TGCGCCAGCAGCCAAGTCGGTAGCGGGAGAGGTGAGCAGTTCTTC. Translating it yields CASSQVGSGRGEQFF.

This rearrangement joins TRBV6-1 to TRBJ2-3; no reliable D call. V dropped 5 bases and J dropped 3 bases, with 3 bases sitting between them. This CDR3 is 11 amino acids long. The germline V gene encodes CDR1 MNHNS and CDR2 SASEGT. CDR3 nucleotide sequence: TGTGCCAGCAGTTCAACAGATACGCAGTATTTT. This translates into CASSSTDTQYF.

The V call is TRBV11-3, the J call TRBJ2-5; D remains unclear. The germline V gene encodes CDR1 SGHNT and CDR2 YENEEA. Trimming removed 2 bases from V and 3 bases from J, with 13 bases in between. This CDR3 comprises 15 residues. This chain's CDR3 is CASSLPRAAEETQYF. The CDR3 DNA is TGTGCCAGCAGCTTACCCCGGGCAGCAGAAGAGACCCAGTACTTC.

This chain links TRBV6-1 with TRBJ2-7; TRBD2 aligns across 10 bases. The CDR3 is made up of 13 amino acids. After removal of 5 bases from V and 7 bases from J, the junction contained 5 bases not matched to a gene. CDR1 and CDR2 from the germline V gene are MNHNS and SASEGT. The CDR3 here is CASSFQREGEQYF. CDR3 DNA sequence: TGTGCCAGCAGTTTCCAGCGGGAGGGGGAGCAGTACTTC.

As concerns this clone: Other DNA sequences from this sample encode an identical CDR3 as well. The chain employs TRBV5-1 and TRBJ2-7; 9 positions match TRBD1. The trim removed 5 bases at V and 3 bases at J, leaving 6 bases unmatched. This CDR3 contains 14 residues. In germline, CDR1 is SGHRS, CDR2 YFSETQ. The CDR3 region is CASRLQGASYEQYF. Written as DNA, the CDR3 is TGCGCCAGCAGGCTACAGGGGGCGAGCTACGAGCAGTACTTC.

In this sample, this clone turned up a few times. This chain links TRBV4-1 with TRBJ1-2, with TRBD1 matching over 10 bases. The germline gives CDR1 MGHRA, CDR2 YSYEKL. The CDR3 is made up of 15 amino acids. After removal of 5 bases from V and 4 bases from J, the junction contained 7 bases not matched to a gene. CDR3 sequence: CASSGTGAHPYGYTF. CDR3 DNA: TGCGCCAGCAGCGGGACAGGGGCCCATCCCTATGGCTACACCTTC.

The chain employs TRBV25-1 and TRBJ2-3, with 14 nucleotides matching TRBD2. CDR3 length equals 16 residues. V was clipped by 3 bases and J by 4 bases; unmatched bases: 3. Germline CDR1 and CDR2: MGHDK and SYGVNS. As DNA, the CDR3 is TGTGCCAGCAGTGATTCGGGACTAGCGGGGGCAGATACGCAGTATTTT. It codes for CASSDSGLAGADTQYF.

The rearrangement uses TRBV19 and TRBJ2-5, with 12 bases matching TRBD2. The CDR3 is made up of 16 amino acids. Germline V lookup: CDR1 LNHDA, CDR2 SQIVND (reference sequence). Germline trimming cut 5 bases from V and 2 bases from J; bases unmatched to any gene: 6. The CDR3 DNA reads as TGTGCCAGTAGTCCTACTAGCGGGAGGAGACAAGAGACCCAGTACTTC. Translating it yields CASSPTSGRRQETQYF.

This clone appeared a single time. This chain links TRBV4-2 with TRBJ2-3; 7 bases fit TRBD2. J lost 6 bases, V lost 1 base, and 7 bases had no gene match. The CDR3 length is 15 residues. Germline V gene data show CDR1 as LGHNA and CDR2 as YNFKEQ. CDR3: CASSQGWRGRDTQYF. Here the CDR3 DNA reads TGTGCCAGCAGCCAAGGGTGGCGGGGGAGGGATACGCAGTATTTT.

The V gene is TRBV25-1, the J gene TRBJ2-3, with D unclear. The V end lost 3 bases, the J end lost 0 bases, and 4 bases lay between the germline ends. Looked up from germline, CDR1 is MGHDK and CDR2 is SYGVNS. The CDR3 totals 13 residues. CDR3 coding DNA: TGTGCCAGCAGTGAGCACAGCACAGATACGCAGTATTTT. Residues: CASSEHSTDTQYF.

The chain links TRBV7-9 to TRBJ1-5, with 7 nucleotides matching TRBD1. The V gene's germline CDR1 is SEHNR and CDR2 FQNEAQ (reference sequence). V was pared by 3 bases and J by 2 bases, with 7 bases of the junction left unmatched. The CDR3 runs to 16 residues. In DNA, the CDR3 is TGTGCCAGCAGCTTTGGAGGGGGCAGGGGCAATCAGCCCCAGCATTTT. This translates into CASSFGGGRGNQPQHF.

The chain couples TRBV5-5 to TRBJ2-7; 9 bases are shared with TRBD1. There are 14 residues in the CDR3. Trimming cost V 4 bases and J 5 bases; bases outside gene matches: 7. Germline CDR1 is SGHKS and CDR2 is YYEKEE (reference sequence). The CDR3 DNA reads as TGTGCCAGCAGCCAACCCTGGGACAGGGACGAGCAGTACTTC. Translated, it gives CASSQPWDRDEQYF.

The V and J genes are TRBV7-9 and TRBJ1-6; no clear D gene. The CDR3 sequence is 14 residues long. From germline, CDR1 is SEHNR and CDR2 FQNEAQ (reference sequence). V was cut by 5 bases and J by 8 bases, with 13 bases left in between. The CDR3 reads CASSPGRSDSPLHF. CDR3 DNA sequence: TGTGCCAGCAGCCCAGGAAGGAGTGATTCACCCCTCCACTTT.